The 13 T cell receptor beta chains in this list originate from one sample, sequenced in a study of CD8+ T cells in alopecia areata. Once RNA had been extracted, it was reverse transcribed into cDNA to act as the sequencing template. Sequencing was performed with immunoSEQ multiplex PCR; in TCRdb, only in-frame clones are kept and a portion is missing. The sample lists about 150,000 clones; over 80% were seen once. The source was CD8+ T cells sorted from blood, collected at week 0. These receptors originate from a human donor with alopecia areata.

The J gene is TRBJ2-7, the V gene TRBV7-7; D is perhaps TRBD1 or TRBD2 (6 bases each). V shed 2 bases and J shed 5 bases, with 13 bases lying between them. Germline loops: CDR1 SSHAT, CDR2 FNYEAQ (reference sequence). CDR3 length equals 14 residues. CDR3 in amino acids: CASSLTRGGNEQYF. CDR3 nucleotide sequence: TGTGCCAGCAGCTTAACCAGGGGAGGCAACGAGCAGTACTTC. Variable domain in full (rest from reference TRBV7-7 and TRBJ2-7): GAGVSQSPRYKVTKRGQDVTLRCDPISSHATLYWYQQALGQGPEFLTYFNYEAQPDKSGLPSDRFSAERPEGSISTLTIQRTEQRDSAMYRCASSLTRGGNEQYFGPGTRLTVT.

J is TRBJ2-7 and V is TRBV27; possible D gene TRBD1, 6 bases. This CDR3 spans 15 amino acids. The V gene lost 2 bases and the J gene lost 2 bases, with 13 bases spanning the gap. CDR1 is MNHEY, CDR2 SMNVEV, per germline (reference sequence). The CDR3 DNA follows: TGTGCCAGCAGTTTACACTCGACAGGACCCTACGAGCAGTACTTC. It encodes CASSLHSTGPYEQYF.

This chain joins TRBV29-1 and TRBJ2-1, with unresolved D. Germline-derived CDR1 and CDR2 are SQVTM and ANQGSEA. V gave up 4 bases and J gave up 9 bases, with 7 bases separating them. This CDR3 contains 10 residues. CDR3 DNA sequence: TGCAGCGTTGTTGTCGGTGAGCAGTTCTTC. Protein sequence: CSVVVGEQFF.

The rearrangement joins TRBV9 to TRBJ2-1; 9 nucleotides line up with TRBD2. The CDR3 has 15 residues. Germline V gene data show CDR1 as SGDLS and CDR2 as YYNGEE. With 0 bases clipped from V and 7 bases from J, the junction kept 5 bases outside the gene matches. CDR3 nucleotides: TGTGCCAGCAGCGTAGATGCGGGAGGGTGGAATGAGCAGTTCTTC. Translation gives CASSVDAGGWNEQFF.

The chain links TRBV29-1 to TRBJ2-1, with D perhaps matching TRBD1 (7 bases). This CDR3 region has 17 residues. CDR1 SQVTM and CDR2 ANQGSEA come from the germline V gene. Trimming pared 3 bases from V and 0 bases from J, leaving 18 bases between. Here the CDR3 reads CSVDGRDRDLSYNEQFF. The CDR3 nucleotides are TGCAGCGTTGATGGGCGGGACAGAGACCTCTCCTACAATGAGCAGTTCTTC.

The rearrangement uses TRBV9 and TRBJ2-3; D is unresolved. CDR3 length: 12 residues. V was clipped by 3 bases and J by 6 bases, with 8 bases between them. CDR1 and CDR2 from the germline V gene are SGDLS and YYNGEE. CDR3 in amino acids: CASSENGDTQYF. The CDR3 nucleotides are TGTGCCAGCAGCGAAAACGGCGATACGCAGTATTTT.

The chain carries TRBV2 and TRBJ2-1, with TRBD2 matching over 12 bases. The trim removed 4 bases at V and 3 bases at J, leaving 4 bases unmatched. Germline V gives CDR1 SNHLY, CDR2 FYNNEI. The CDR3 loop spans 16 amino acids. The CDR3 DNA is TGTGCCAGCAGTGCGACTAGCGGGGGATTCTACAATGAGCAGTTCTTC. It is translated as CASSATSGGFYNEQFF.

The J gene is TRBJ2-3, the V gene TRBV15; 8 bases agree with TRBD2. The CDR3 runs to 16 residues. V lost 0 bases to trimming and J lost 5 bases; unmatched junction nucleotides: 7. The germline CDR1 and CDR2 sequences are LNHNV and YYDKDF (reference sequence). The CDR3 region has the DNA TGTGCCACCAGCAGAGATACGGGAGGGCCACAAGATACGCAGTATTTT. Amino acids: CATSRDTGGPQDTQYF.

J is TRBJ2-7 and V is TRBV27; TRBD2 might be the D (6 bases). V was clipped by 5 bases and J by 2 bases, with 16 bases between them. The germline V gene encodes CDR1 MNHEY and CDR2 SMNVEV (reference sequence). The CDR3 extends over 15 amino acids. The CDR3 spells CASSPLSGETYEQYF. The CDR3, as DNA: TGTGCCAGCAGTCCGCTCTCGGGGGAGACCTACGAGCAGTACTTC.

This clone has a handful of counts. V is TRBV19 and J is TRBJ1-4; no definite D call. Between the trimmed V and J ends, which lost 5 bases and 12 bases, there was a span of 19 bases. Germline assignment: CDR1 LNHDA and CDR2 SQIVND (reference sequence). The length of the CDR3 is 14 residues. CDR3 nucleotides: TGTGCCAGTAGTCTCCCCGTCTCGCCGTTGGAACTGTTTTTT. This translates into CASSLPVSPLELFF. The full variable domain, completed using reference TRBV19 and TRBJ1-4, is DGGITQSPKYLFRKEGQNVTLSCEQNLNHDAMYWYRQDPGQGLRLIYYSQIVNDFQKGDIAEGYSVSREKKESFPLTVTSAQKNPTAFYLCASSLPVSPLELFFGSGTQLSVL.

V usage is TRBV29-1 and J usage is TRBJ2-7; 10 bases are shared with TRBD2. J gave up 4 bases and V 1 base, and 1 base lay outside the gene matches. The CDR3 runs to 13 residues. The germline V gene encodes CDR1 SQVTM and CDR2 ANQGSEA. The CDR3 reads CSVEGLAGYEQYF. DNA for the CDR3: TGCAGCGTTGAAGGACTAGCGGGTTACGAGCAGTACTTC.

The V and J genes are TRBV7-5 and TRBJ2-7. TRBV7-5 is termed a pseudogene. The CDR3 is 14 residues long. The CDR3 nucleotides read TGTGCCAGCAGCTTTACTGGCCCATACTACGAGCAGTACTTC. This encodes CASSFTGPYYEQYF.

The chain employs TRBV4-2 and TRBJ1-1; D is ambiguous. The CDR3 runs 13 residues. Germline CDR1 is LGHNA and CDR2 is YNFKEQ. Trimming shortened V by 4 bases and J by 8 bases, and 14 bases separated the two germline ends. CDR3 bases: TGTGCCAGCAGCCCCCACGGAGGGCCAGAAGCTTTCTTT. Its protein product is CASSPHGGPEAFF.